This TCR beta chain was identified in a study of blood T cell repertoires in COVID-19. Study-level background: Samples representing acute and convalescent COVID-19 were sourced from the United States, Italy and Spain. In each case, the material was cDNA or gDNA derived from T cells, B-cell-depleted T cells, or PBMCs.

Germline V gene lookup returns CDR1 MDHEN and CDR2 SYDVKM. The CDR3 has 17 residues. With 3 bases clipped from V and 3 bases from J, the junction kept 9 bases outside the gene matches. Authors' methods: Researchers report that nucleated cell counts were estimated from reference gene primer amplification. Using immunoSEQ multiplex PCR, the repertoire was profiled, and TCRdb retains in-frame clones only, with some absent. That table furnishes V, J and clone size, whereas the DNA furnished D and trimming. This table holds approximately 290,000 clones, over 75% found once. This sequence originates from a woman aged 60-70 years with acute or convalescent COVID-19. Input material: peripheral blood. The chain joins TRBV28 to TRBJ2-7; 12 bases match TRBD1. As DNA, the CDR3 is TGTGCCAGCAGTTTCCTCACTCGGGACAGGGGGCACTACGAGCAGTACTTC. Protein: CASSFLTRDRGHYEQYF. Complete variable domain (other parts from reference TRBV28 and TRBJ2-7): DVKVTQSSRYLVKRTGEKVFLECVQDMDHENMFWYRQDPGLGLRLIYFSYDVKMKEKGDIPEGYSVSREKKERFSLILESASTNQTSMYLCASSFLTRDRGHYEQYFGPGTRLTVT.